Given below is one T cell receptor beta chain in context. Its antigen is unidentified. The data were taken from a study of shared clonotypes between healthy human individuals. The study, taken as a whole, reports: Memory subsets generally showed smaller estimated richness than naive subsets did.

The data were produced by immunoSEQ multiplex PCR, yet TCRdb's version contains in-frame clones alone and is incomplete. The table includes around 2.5 million clones, 80% to 95% detected once. The source material was naive CD4+ T cells from PBMCs. Regarding subset: CD45RA+ positively selected. The TCR sequence derives from a man aged 18 to 30 in good health. Some clones in this sample may be carry-over from other donors' samples.

This chain's CDR3 is CASSDQTGGASNQPQHF. Written as DNA, the CDR3 is TGTGCCAGCAGTGACCAGACAGGGGGCGCGAGCAATCAGCCCCAGCATTTT. The chain couples TRBV6-1 to TRBJ1-5; TRBD1 matches at 10 bases. The ends lost 3 bases at V and 1 base at J; junction bases unmatched: 6. The germline CDR1 and CDR2 sequences are MNHNS and SASEGT. There are 17 residues in the CDR3.